Listed here is a single TCR beta chain. Its matching antigen is unknown. The source of the sample is a study of T cell responses to AZD1222 COVID-19 vaccine. Study as a whole: It was second doses at about 4 or about 12 weeks that were pooled. Study results and caveats: Along spike, vaccine-associated CD4 TCRs were found throughout, with dominance at 160-218 and 743-854. Among spike-specific TCRs, nearly half reportedly target unmutated variant regions.

Profiling relied on immunoSEQ multiplex PCR, and the TCRdb table lists in-frame clones only, not all of them. The table shows 90,000 to 150,000 clones, with roughly 90% occurring only once. This receptor was taken from an adult in good health. The sample was peripheral blood, taken on day 0 of AZD1222 vaccination.

CDR3 sequence: CASSPDYGANVLTF. The DNA of the CDR3 is TGTGCCAGCAGCCCAGATTATGGGGCCAACGTCCTGACTTTC. The chain joins TRBV3-1 (or the pseudogene TRBV3-2) to TRBJ2-6; D is ambiguous. Germline V gene data show CDR1 as LGHDT and CDR2 as YNNKEL (reference sequence). V was cut by 4 bases and J by 3 bases, with 7 bases left in between. The CDR3 totals 14 residues.